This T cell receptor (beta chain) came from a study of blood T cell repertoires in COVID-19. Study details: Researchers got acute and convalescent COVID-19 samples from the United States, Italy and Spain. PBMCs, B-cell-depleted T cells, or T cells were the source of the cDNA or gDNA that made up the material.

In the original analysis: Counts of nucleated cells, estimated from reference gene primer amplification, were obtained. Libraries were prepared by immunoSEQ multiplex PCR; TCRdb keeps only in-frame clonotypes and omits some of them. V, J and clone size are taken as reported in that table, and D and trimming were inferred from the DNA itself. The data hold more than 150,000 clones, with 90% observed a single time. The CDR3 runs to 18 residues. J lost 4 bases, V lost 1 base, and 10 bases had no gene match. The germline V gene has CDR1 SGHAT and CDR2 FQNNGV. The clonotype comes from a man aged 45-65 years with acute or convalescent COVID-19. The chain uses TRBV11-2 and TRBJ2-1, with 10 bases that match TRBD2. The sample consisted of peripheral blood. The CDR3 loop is CASSLVLSTSGRYNEQFF. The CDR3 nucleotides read TGTGCCAGCAGCTTAGTCCTATCGACTAGCGGGCGGTACAATGAGCAGTTCTTC.